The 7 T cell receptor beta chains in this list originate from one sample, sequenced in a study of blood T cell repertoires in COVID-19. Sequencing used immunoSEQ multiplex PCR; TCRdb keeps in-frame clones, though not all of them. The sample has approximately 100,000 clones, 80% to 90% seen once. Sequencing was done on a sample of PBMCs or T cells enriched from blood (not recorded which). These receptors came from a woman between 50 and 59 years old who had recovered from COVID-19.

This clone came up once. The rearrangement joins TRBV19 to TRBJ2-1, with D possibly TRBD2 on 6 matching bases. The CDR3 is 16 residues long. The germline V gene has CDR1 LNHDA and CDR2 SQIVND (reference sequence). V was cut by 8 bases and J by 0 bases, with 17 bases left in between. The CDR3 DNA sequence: TGTGCCAGTGGTAGCGGAGGGATGAGCTCCTACAATGAGCAGTTCTTC. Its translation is CASGSGGMSSYNEQFF.

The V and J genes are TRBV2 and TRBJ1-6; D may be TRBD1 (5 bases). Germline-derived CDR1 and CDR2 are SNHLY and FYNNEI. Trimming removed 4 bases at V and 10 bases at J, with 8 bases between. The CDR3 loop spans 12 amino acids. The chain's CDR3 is CASSGRVSPLHF. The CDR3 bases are TGTGCCAGCAGTGGCAGGGTGTCACCCCTCCACTTT.

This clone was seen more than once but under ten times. The DNA of the CDR3 is TGTGCCAGCAGTGCTCGGAACCTTCTAGCGGGGGGGGCAGCAGATACGCAGTATTTT. Its protein product is CASSARNLLAGGAADTQYF. The gene calls are TRBV6-1 and TRBJ2-3; 12 bases agree with TRBD2. CDR1 is MNHNS and CDR2 is SASEGT in the germline V gene. This CDR3 is built from 19 residues. V trimming: 4 bases; J trimming: 4 bases; junction bases outside the gene matches: 15.

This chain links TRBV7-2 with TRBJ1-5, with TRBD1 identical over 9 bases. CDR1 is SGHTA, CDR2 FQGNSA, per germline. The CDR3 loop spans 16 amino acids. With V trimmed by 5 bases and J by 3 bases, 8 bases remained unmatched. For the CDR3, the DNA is TGTGCCAGCAGCCTGACTGGGACAGGGCCCAATCAGCCCCAGCATTTT. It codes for CASSLTGTGPNQPQHF.

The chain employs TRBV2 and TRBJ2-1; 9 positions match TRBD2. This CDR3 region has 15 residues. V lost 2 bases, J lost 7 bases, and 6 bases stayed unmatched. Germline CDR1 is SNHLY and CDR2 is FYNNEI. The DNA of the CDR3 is TGTGCCAGCAGTGAAACGCGGGGGGGCGTGAATGAGCAGTTCTTC. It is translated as CASSETRGGVNEQFF.

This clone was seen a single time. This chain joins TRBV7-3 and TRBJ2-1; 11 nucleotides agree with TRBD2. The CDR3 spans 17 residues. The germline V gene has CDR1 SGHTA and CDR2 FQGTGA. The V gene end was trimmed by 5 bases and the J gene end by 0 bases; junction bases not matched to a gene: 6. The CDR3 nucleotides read TGTGCCAGCAGCAGAAAGGGACTAGCGGACTCCTACAATGAGCAGTTCTTC. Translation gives CASSRKGLADSYNEQFF.

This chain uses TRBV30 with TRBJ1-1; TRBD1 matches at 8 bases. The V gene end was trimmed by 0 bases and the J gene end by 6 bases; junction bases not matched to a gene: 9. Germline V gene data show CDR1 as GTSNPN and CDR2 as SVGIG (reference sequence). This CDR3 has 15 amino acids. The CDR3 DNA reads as TGTGCCTGGAGTGTGCCCCAAACAGGGGGGGCTGAAGCTTTCTTT. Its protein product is CAWSVPQTGGAEAFF. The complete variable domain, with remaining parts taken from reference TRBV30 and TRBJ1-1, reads SQTIHQWPATLVQPVGSPLSLECTVEGTSNPNLYWYRQAAGRGLQLLFYSVGIGQISSEVPQNLSASRPQDRQFILSSKKLLLSDSGFYLCAWSVPQTGGAEAFFGQGTRLTVV.